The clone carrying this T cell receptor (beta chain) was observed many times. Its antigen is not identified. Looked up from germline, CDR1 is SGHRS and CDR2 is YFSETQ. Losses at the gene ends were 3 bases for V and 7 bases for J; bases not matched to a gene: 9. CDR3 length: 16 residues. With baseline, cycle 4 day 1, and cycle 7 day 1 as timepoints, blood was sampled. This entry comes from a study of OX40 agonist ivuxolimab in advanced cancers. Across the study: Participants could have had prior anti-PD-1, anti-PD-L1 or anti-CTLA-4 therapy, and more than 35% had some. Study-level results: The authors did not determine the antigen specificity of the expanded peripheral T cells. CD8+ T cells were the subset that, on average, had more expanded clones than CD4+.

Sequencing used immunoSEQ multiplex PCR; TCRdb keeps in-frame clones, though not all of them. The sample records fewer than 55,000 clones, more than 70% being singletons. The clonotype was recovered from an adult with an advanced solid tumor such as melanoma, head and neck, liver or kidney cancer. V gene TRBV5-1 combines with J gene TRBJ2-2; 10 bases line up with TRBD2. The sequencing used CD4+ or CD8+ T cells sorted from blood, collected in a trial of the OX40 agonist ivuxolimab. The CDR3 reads CASSSDLAGAIGELFF. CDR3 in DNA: TGCGCCAGCAGCTCCGATCTAGCGGGAGCGATCGGGGAGCTGTTTTTT.